The clone carrying this TCR beta chain was counted many times. Every TCR cDNA molecule bore its own unique molecular identifier. TCRdb re-called the 5' RACE reads through MiXCR, storing one row per CDR3 protein. In the table there are some 120,000 distinct CDR3 sequences, 9% to 15% of which are singletons. Time point specified: blood at routine non-recurrence follow-up after resection. The sequenced material consisted of unsorted whole RNA from tumor, nontumor lung or frozen PBMC. This sample was included in a study of spatial heterogeneity in lung cancer. Study information: Sequencing covered available follow-up PBMC samples collected a median of roughly 22 months after resection. Compared with alpha-chain sequences, beta-chain sequences were consistently detected in greater numbers. The average appearance count of each unique TCR and UMI combination in raw reads was more than 9.5.

Per the germline V gene, CDR1 is SGHAT and CDR2 is FQNNGV. Trimming removed 0 bases at V and 5 bases at J, with 10 bases between. The CDR3 runs to 14 residues. The clonotype originates from a male donor with early-stage non-small cell lung cancer. The starting material was PBMCs, obtained at follow-up. This chain uses TRBV11-2 with TRBJ1-1; D is perhaps TRBD1 (5 bases). CDR3 amino acids: CASSLEGVGTEAFF. CDR3 in DNA: TGTGCCAGCAGCTTAGAAGGGGTGGGAACTGAAGCTTTCTTT. The whole variable domain, remainder taken from reference TRBV11-2 and TRBJ1-1, is EAGVAQSPRYKIIEKRQSVAFWCNPISGHATLYWYQQILGQGPKLLIQFQNNGVVDDSQLPKDRFSAERLKGVDSTLKIQPAKLEDSAVYLCASSLEGVGTEAFFGQGTRLTVV.